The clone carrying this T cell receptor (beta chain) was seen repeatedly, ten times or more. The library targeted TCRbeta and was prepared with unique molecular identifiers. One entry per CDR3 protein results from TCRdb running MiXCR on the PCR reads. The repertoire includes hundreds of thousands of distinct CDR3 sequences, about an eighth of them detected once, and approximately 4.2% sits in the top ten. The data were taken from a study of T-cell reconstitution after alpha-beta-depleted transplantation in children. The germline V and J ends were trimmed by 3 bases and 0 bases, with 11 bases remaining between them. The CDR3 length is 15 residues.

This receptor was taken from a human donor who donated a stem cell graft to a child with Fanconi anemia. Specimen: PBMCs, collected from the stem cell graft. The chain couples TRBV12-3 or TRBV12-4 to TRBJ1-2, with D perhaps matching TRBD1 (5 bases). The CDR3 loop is CASSFAGGSNYGYTF. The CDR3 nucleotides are TGTGCCAGCAGTTTCGCCGGGGGGTCTAACTATGGCTACACCTTC.